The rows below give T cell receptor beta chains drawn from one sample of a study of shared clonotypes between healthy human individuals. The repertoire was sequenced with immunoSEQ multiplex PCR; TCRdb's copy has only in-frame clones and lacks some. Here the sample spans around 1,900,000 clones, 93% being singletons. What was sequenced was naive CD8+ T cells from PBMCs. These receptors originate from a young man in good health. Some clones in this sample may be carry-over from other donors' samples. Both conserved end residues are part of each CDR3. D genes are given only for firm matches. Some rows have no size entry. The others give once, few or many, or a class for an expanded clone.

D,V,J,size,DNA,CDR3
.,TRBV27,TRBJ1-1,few,TGTGCCAGCAGTTCGGCTCAGGGTATGGAAGCTTTCTTT,CASSSAQGMEAFF
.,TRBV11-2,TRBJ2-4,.,TGTGCCAGCAGCTACGACGGGTGGGACATTCAGTACTTC,CASSYDGWDIQYF
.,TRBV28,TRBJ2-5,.,TGTGCCAGCAGCCATCAGAGCCAAGAGACCCAGTACTTC,CASSHQSQETQYF
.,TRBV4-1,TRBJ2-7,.,TGCGCCAGCAGCCAGCTCCAGCGGACCTACGAGCAGTACTTC,CASSQLQRTYEQYF
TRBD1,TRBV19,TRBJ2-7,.,TGTGCCAGTAGTATTACAGGGGGCCTCCTCTACGAGCAGTACTTC,CASSITGGLLYEQYF
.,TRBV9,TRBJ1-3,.,TGTGCCAGCAGCGTAGTCCCGTCTGGAAACACCATATATTTT,CASSVVPSGNTIYF
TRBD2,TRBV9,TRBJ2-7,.,TGTGCCAGCAGCACGCCTCGGGGGGAGCGGGGAAGCTCCTACGAGCAGTACTTC,CASSTPRGERGSSYEQYF
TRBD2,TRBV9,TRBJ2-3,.,TGTGCCAGCAGCGCTAGCGGGAGGGCCGTTTCAGATACGCAGTATTTT,CASSASGRAVSDTQYF
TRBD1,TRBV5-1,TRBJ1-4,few,TGCGCCAGCAGCGGAGAACCCGGGACAGGGGGCCTTAATGAAAAACTGTTTTTT,CASSGEPGTGGLNEKLFF
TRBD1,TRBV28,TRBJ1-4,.,TGTGCCAGCAGCCCCCCCCACAGGACAGGGGGCGGGAAGGGGGAAAAACTGTTTTTT,CASSPPHRTGGGKGEKLFF
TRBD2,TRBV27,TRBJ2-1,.,TGTGCCAGCAGTCCCATGAGCGGGGGCTCCTACAATGAGCAGTTCTTC,CASSPMSGGSYNEQFF
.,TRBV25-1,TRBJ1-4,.,TGTGCCAGCACCGGGTATTCTAATGAAAAACTGTTTTTT,CASTGYSNEKLFF